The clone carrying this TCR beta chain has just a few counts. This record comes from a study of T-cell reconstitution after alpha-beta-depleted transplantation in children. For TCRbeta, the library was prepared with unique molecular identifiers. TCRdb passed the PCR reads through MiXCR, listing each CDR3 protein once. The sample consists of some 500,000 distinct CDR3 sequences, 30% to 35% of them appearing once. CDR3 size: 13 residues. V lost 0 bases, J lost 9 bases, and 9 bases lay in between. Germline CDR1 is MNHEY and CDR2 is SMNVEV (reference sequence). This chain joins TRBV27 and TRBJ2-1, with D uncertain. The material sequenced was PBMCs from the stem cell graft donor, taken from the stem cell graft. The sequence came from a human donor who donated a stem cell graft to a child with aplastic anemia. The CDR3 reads CASSLSPISEQFF. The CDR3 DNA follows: TGTGCCAGCAGTTTATCTCCCATCAGTGAGCAGTTCTTC.